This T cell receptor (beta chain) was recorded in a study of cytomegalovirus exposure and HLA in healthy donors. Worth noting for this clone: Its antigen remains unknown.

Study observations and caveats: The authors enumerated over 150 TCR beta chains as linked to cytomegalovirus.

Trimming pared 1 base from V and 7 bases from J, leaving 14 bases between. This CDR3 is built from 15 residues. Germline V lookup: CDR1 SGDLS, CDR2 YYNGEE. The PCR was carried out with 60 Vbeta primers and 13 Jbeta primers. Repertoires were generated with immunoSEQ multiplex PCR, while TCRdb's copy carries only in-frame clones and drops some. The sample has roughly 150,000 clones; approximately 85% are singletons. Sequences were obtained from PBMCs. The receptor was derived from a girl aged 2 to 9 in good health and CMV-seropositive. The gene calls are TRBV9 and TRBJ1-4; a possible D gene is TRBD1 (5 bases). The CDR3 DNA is TGTGCCAGCAGCGTACGGGGGGGGAGCGGTGAAAAACTGTTTTTT. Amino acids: CASSVRGGSGEKLFF.